The T cell receptor beta chain under discussion was sequenced for a study of beta chain features in type 1 diabetes. Turning to the study itself: Patients and healthy donors were similar in age, gender and cell yields.

In this sample, this clone turned up a few times. Its antigen is as yet unknown. The study, taken as a whole, reports: Amplification by PCR could prefer shorter templates, with the same effect in patients and controls. TCRB CDR3s were moderately but significantly shorter in Type 1 diabetes patients in all four CD4+ subsets.

The entirety of the isolated RNA underwent reverse transcription, so expressed TCRB transcripts were sequenced. Naive, central memory and regulatory T cell samples came to a mean of approximately 3.57 million reads. The repertoire was sequenced with immunoSEQ multiplex PCR; TCRdb's copy has only in-frame clones and lacks some. Of some 360,000 clones in the sample, over 9% were seen once. The germline V gene has CDR1 MNHNS and CDR2 SASEGT. The CDR3 runs 14 residues. V lost 8 bases and J lost 3, with 15 bases in between. Sequencing was done on a sample of central memory CD4+ T cells from blood. The TCR originated in a man between 25 and 39 years old with type 1 diabetes. The chain has TRBV6-1 and TRBJ2-3; the D is unclear. CDR3 DNA: TGTGCCAGCCGGGTGACTTCGACGACAGATACGCAGTATTTT. This encodes CASRVTSTTDTQYF.